This TCR beta chain was sequenced during a study of T cells in Graves' hyperthyroidism and ophthalmopathy (dated by TCRdb to the late 2010s). In terms of the full investigation: Peripheral blood was collected at initial diagnosis, before any treatment. A discovery cohort of about a hundred patients, approximately 44 with Graves' ophthalmopathy and approximately 60 with stable Graves' hyperthyroidism, was used to find distinguishing TCR V-J signatures. Prospective prediction of ophthalmopathy was tested in an independent validation cohort of 18 to 20 hyperthyroidism patients and 17 patients who later progressed to ophthalmopathy. The roughly 100 discovery patients were divided at random into training and test sets in a 7:3 ratio. Thyroid tissue and blood T-cell repertoires from about six Graves' hyperthyroidism patients were also compared in the study. Following sampling, methimazole starting at 30 mg daily was given to hyperthyroidism patients, and high-dose intravenous methylprednisolone was given to ophthalmopathy patients. The paper describes TCR Vbeta CDR3 sequencing of about 140 peripheral blood samples, made up of 43 ophthalmopathy patients, 70 to 75 hyperthyroidism patients and about 17 progressor patients. Results the study describes overall, beyond this receptor: In validation, the model predicted progression to ophthalmopathy a median of around six months before onset, with over 55% sensitivity and roughly 72% specificity. A model built on a 13 V-J signature distinguished ophthalmopathy from stable hyperthyroidism, reaching 85% to 90% sensitivity and around 81% specificity in cross-validation and 80%/75% in testing. Most expanded thyroid clonotypes (frequency above 0.001) were also detected in blood, suggesting blood repertoires may reflect thyroid immune responses. No statistical method was used to fix the sample size in advance, and group allocation was not hidden from the investigators.

Moderately to severely active disease, a Clinical Activity Score of at least 3, a NOSPECS grade of at least 4, and a duration under 3 months were present in ophthalmopathy patients. Patients with uncontrolled infections, other autoimmune diseases, pregnancy or lactation were excluded. Diagnoses were established on the basis of clinical symptoms, serum thyroxine and TRAb, thyroid ultrasound, and orbital computed tomography. PBMCs were isolated from approximately 10 ml of fresh peripheral blood by Ficoll-Paque density gradient centrifugation. Total RNA was extracted with Trizol reagent, and quality was checked on an Agilent 2100 Bioanalyzer. This clonotype was observed at least ten times. What this receptor recognizes is not known. Base qualities are not recorded, but no much larger clone differs from it by a single base. TCR beta CDR3 regions were amplified from RNA transcripts. The first round of RT-PCR for the TCR CDR3 was performed with the HTBI primer set and the Qiagen OneStep RT-PCR kit. A second multiplex PCR round built the libraries, followed by size selection and purification. Libraries were sequenced paired-end with 100 bp reads on an Illumina HiSeq2000. The authors' analysis ran thus. Raw data were processed with SOAPnuke, discarding reads with adapters, uncalled bases, mean Phred below 15, or no exact constant-primer or identifier match. High-quality paired reads were merged with COPE v1.2.5, and unique nucleotide sequences were defined as clonotypes. MiTCR v1.1 was used to align clonotypes to the IMGT TRBV, TRBD and TRBJ reference segments. The analysis was restricted to V-J combinations with a frequency above 0.0001, which together covered 99.2% of the repertoires. The TCS score was defined as the ratio of F50 (clonal expansion) to E x V (chaos), calculated using BLOSUM62-based TCRdist between CDR3 peptides within each V-J. Welch's t-statistics and random forest reduced several hundred V-J features to 13, which were used in a naive Bayes classifier (R e1071). TCRdb handled the public reads itself, with Q25 trimming in fastp and clone calling in MiXCR, and kept productive beta chains. Rows are unified per CDR3 protein, each entry keeping the most common DNA and genes. The V and J calls and clone size come from TCRdb's table, not from the authors' own analysis. The sample table holds a few hundred thousand distinct CDR3 sequences, of which around 18% were seen once. Around 16% of the sample is taken by the ten largest.

The sequenced sample consisted of blood. This clonotype was obtained from a woman aged 40 to 50 with Graves' ophthalmopathy.

The CDR3: CASSPFPGRDNQPQHF. The DNA reads TGTGCCAGCTCACCATTCCCGGGACGGGACAATCAGCCCCAGCATTTT. The chain couples TRBV18 to TRBJ1-5; 5 matching bases give a weak D call of TRBD1. The CDR1 and CDR2 encoded by the germline V gene are KGHSH and LQKENI. The trim is 2 bases for V and 3 bases for J, with a gap of 14 bases between the germline ends. The CDR3 sequence holds 16 residues, the cysteine and phenylalanine included. The sequence is cut down to CDR3 DNA, 48 bases in frame from base 1.